These T cell receptor beta chains were read from a single sample in a study of vaccination and CD4 T cells after COVID-19. Antigens of these TCRs are unknown. TCRdb re-called the PCR reads through MiXCR, storing one row per CDR3 protein. The data contain 8,000 or so distinct CDR3 sequences, less than 60% of them seen just once; the ten biggest clones take up roughly half. Sequencing input: CD4+ T cells from blood, cultured in vitro. These receptors all stem from a human donor who had recovered from COVID-19. Each CDR3 is given with its conserved first and last residue. D genes are given only for firm matches. Clone size is stated in some rows and not others, as once, few, many or a class when expanded.

J gene: TRBJ1-1; clone size: NA; D gene: NA; V gene: TRBV20-1; CDR3 protein: CSARDGRGTEAFF; CDR3 DNA: TGCAGTGCTAGAGATGGACGGGGCACTGAAGCTTTCTTT
J gene: TRBJ1-6; clone size: NA; D gene: NA; V gene: TRBV5-4; CDR3 protein: CASSPYGAGNNSPLHF; CDR3 DNA: TGTGCCAGCAGCCCCTATGGTGCAGGGAATAATTCACCCCTCCACTTT
J gene: TRBJ1-2; clone size: few; D gene: NA; V gene: TRBV12-3/TRBV12-4; CDR3 protein: CASSLGIANYGYTF; CDR3 DNA: TGTGCCAGCAGTCTTGGAATCGCTAACTATGGCTACACCTTC
J gene: TRBJ2-1; clone size: NA; D gene: TRBD1; V gene: TRBV20-1; CDR3 protein: CSAARLTGGPNNEQFF; CDR3 DNA: TGCAGTGCCGCACGCCTCACAGGGGGCCCTAACAATGAGCAGTTCTTC
J gene: TRBJ1-1; clone size: NA; D gene: NA; V gene: TRBV5-5; CDR3 protein: CASSPTWGSNTEAFF; CDR3 DNA: TGTGCCAGCAGCCCGACTTGGGGGTCGAACACTGAAGCTTTCTTT
J gene: TRBJ1-2; clone size: NA; D gene: TRBD1; V gene: TRBV7-2; CDR3 protein: CASTRGSTGDYGYTF; CDR3 DNA: TGTGCCAGCACCCGAGGGTCAACAGGGGACTATGGCTACACCTTC
J gene: TRBJ2-1; clone size: few; D gene: TRBD2; V gene: TRBV20-1; CDR3 protein: CSAGRTSAYNEQFF; CDR3 DNA: TGCAGTGCTGGAAGGACTAGCGCGTACAATGAGCAGTTCTTC
J gene: TRBJ1-1; clone size: few; D gene: NA; V gene: TRBV11-3; CDR3 protein: CASSRPSGNMNTEAFF; CDR3 DNA: TGTGCCAGCAGCCGTCCCAGCGGTAACATGAACACTGAAGCTTTCTTT
J gene: TRBJ1-2; clone size: NA; D gene: TRBD1; V gene: TRBV29-1; CDR3 protein: CSVENLGQTIYTF; CDR3 DNA: TGCAGCGTTGAGAACCTGGGACAGACAATATACACCTTC
J gene: TRBJ2-6; clone size: NA; D gene: NA; V gene: TRBV7-2; CDR3 protein: CASSFGPGDRAGANVLTF; CDR3 DNA: TGTGCCAGCAGCTTCGGACCAGGCGACCGTGCTGGGGCCAACGTCCTGACTTTC
J gene: TRBJ2-5; clone size: large; D gene: TRBD2; V gene: TRBV12-3/TRBV12-4; CDR3 protein: CASSSIPGLAGGGEETQYF; CDR3 DNA: TGTGCCAGCAGTTCGATCCCGGGACTAGCGGGGGGCGGAGAAGAGACCCAGTACTTC
J gene: TRBJ2-5; clone size: once; D gene: TRBD1; V gene: TRBV11-3; CDR3 protein: CASSFTGGRGETQYF; CDR3 DNA: TGTGCCAGCAGCTTTACAGGGGGCAGAGGGGAGACCCAGTACTTC
J gene: TRBJ2-3; clone size: NA; D gene: NA; V gene: TRBV5-1; CDR3 protein: CASSTGLPGTDTQYF; CDR3 DNA: TGCGCCAGCAGCACGGGACTCCCAGGCACAGATACGCAGTATTTT
J gene: TRBJ1-1; clone size: NA; D gene: NA; V gene: TRBV6-5; CDR3 protein: CASTYSEGSMNTEAFF; CDR3 DNA: TGTGCCAGCACCTACTCTGAGGGGTCAATGAACACTGAAGCTTTCTTT
J gene: TRBJ2-1; clone size: NA; D gene: TRBD1; V gene: TRBV11-3; CDR3 protein: CASSLDRGNYNEQFF; CDR3 DNA: TGTGCCAGCAGCTTAGACAGGGGGAACTACAATGAGCAGTTCTTC
J gene: TRBJ2-2; clone size: few; D gene: TRBD1; V gene: TRBV10-3; CDR3 protein: CAISEWGQANTGELFF; CDR3 DNA: TGTGCCATCAGTGAGTGGGGACAGGCTAACACCGGGGAGCTGTTTTTT
J gene: TRBJ2-5; clone size: few; D gene: TRBD1; V gene: TRBV24-1; CDR3 protein: CATSAGQGGQETQYF; CDR3 DNA: TGTGCCACCAGTGCGGGACAGGGGGGTCAAGAGACCCAGTACTTC
J gene: TRBJ2-7; clone size: NA; D gene: NA; V gene: TRBV18; CDR3 protein: CASSADYEQYF; CDR3 DNA: TGTGCCAGCTCAGCGGATTACGAGCAGTACTTC
J gene: TRBJ1-1; clone size: once; D gene: NA; V gene: TRBV5-1; CDR3 protein: CASSLVPQFAEAFF; CDR3 DNA: TGCGCCAGCAGCTTAGTCCCCCAGTTTGCCGAAGCTTTCTTT
J gene: TRBJ1-5; clone size: once; D gene: TRBD1; V gene: TRBV3-1; CDR3 protein: CASSQDRGGFGNQPQHF; CDR3 DNA: TGTGCCAGCAGCCAAGACAGGGGGGGTTTTGGCAATCAGCCCCAGCATTTT
J gene: TRBJ1-6; clone size: NA; D gene: NA; V gene: TRBV5-1; CDR3 protein: CASSSAGHNSPLHF; CDR3 DNA: TGCGCCAGCAGCTCGGCAGGGCATAATTCACCCCTCCACTTT
J gene: TRBJ2-7; clone size: NA; D gene: NA; V gene: TRBV7-8; CDR3 protein: CASSTGNEQYF; CDR3 DNA: TGTGCCAGCAGCACAGGGAACGAGCAGTACTTC
J gene: TRBJ1-3; clone size: few; D gene: NA; V gene: TRBV6-1; CDR3 protein: CASKLGNTIYF; CDR3 DNA: TGTGCCAGCAAATTGGGGAACACCATATATTTT
J gene: TRBJ1-6; clone size: few; D gene: NA; V gene: TRBV6-2/TRBV6-3; CDR3 protein: CASTRDNSPLHF; CDR3 DNA: TGTGCCAGCACAAGGGATAATTCACCCCTCCACTTT
J gene: TRBJ2-7; clone size: NA; D gene: TRBD1; V gene: TRBV2; CDR3 protein: CASSLQGSYEQYF; CDR3 DNA: TGTGCCAGCAGTTTACAGGGGTCGTACGAGCAGTACTTC
J gene: TRBJ1-4; clone size: NA; D gene: NA; V gene: TRBV10-1; CDR3 protein: CASSDGIATNEKLFF; CDR3 DNA: TGCGCCAGCAGTGATGGGATCGCAACTAATGAAAAACTGTTTTTT
J gene: TRBJ1-3; clone size: NA; D gene: NA; V gene: TRBV5-1; CDR3 protein: CASSFGGSGNTIYF; CDR3 DNA: TGCGCCAGCAGCTTCGGGGGGTCTGGAAACACCATATATTTT
J gene: TRBJ1-5; clone size: few; D gene: NA; V gene: TRBV12-3/TRBV12-4; CDR3 protein: CASSFSDNQPQHF; CDR3 DNA: TGTGCCAGCAGTTTTTCGGACAATCAGCCCCAGCATTTT
J gene: TRBJ1-2; clone size: NA; D gene: TRBD1; V gene: TRBV20-1; CDR3 protein: CSARDSSGQRPNYGYTF; CDR3 DNA: TGCAGTGCTAGAGATTCCTCGGGACAGCGTCCTAACTATGGCTACACCTTC
J gene: TRBJ1-2; clone size: few; D gene: TRBD1; V gene: TRBV6-4; CDR3 protein: CASSDWGTGGGYTF; CDR3 DNA: TGTGCCAGCAGTGACTGGGGGACAGGCGGGGGCTACACCTTC
J gene: TRBJ2-5; clone size: few; D gene: NA; V gene: TRBV2; CDR3 protein: CASSAGLREETQYF; CDR3 DNA: TGTGCCAGCAGTGCGGGGCTGAGGGAAGAGACCCAGTACTTC
J gene: TRBJ2-2; clone size: NA; D gene: NA; V gene: TRBV5-1; CDR3 protein: CASSSGVPRELFF; CDR3 DNA: TGCGCCAGCAGCTCCGGGGTCCCGAGGGAGCTGTTTTTT
J gene: TRBJ2-2; clone size: NA; D gene: NA; V gene: TRBV30; CDR3 protein: CAFAQGNTGELFF; CDR3 DNA: TGTGCCTTCGCACAGGGGAACACCGGGGAGCTGTTTTTT
J gene: TRBJ1-6; clone size: NA; D gene: NA; V gene: TRBV5-6; CDR3 protein: CASSSDTGPNSPLHF; CDR3 DNA: TGTGCCAGCAGCAGCGACACGGGGCCAAATTCACCCCTCCACTTT
J gene: TRBJ2-1; clone size: NA; D gene: NA; V gene: TRBV5-4; CDR3 protein: CASSVDYNEQFF; CDR3 DNA: TGTGCCAGCAGCGTGGACTACAATGAGCAGTTCTTC
J gene: TRBJ2-3; clone size: NA; D gene: NA; V gene: TRBV15; CDR3 protein: CATSKSTDTQYF; CDR3 DNA: TGTGCCACCAGCAAAAGCACAGATACGCAGTATTTT
J gene: TRBJ2-1; clone size: NA; D gene: TRBD1; V gene: TRBV5-1; CDR3 protein: CASSLGQGVDEQFF; CDR3 DNA: TGCGCCAGCAGCTTGGGTCAGGGGGTTGATGAGCAGTTCTTC
J gene: TRBJ1-1; clone size: NA; D gene: NA; V gene: TRBV7-9; CDR3 protein: CASSPMTSMNTEAFF; CDR3 DNA: TGTGCCAGCAGCCCAATGACTTCTATGAACACTGAAGCTTTCTTT
J gene: TRBJ1-2; clone size: NA; D gene: NA; V gene: TRBV18; CDR3 protein: CASSSTAENYGYTF; CDR3 DNA: TGTGCCAGCTCATCAACGGCAGAAAACTATGGCTACACCTTC
J gene: TRBJ1-1; clone size: NA; D gene: TRBD1; V gene: TRBV30; CDR3 protein: CAWRRQGWNTEAFF; CDR3 DNA: TGTGCCTGGAGGAGACAGGGGTGGAACACTGAAGCTTTCTTT
J gene: TRBJ1-2; clone size: NA; D gene: NA; V gene: TRBV27; CDR3 protein: CASALGGSGGYTF; CDR3 DNA: TGTGCCAGCGCCCTGGGGGGCTCCGGGGGCTACACCTTC
J gene: TRBJ2-2; clone size: NA; D gene: NA; V gene: TRBV5-1; CDR3 protein: CASSYRATPTGELFF; CDR3 DNA: TGCGCCAGCAGCTACCGGGCCACCCCCACCGGGGAGCTGTTTTTT
J gene: TRBJ1-1; clone size: NA; D gene: NA; V gene: TRBV7-9; CDR3 protein: CASSLSGDIRGTEAFF; CDR3 DNA: TGTGCCAGCAGCTTGAGTGGGGACATAAGGGGCACTGAAGCTTTCTTT
J gene: TRBJ2-3; clone size: NA; D gene: NA; V gene: TRBV29-1; CDR3 protein: CSVEPPGSPDTQYF; CDR3 DNA: TGCAGCGTTGAACCACCAGGGAGCCCCGATACGCAGTATTTT
J gene: TRBJ1-1; clone size: NA; D gene: NA; V gene: TRBV6-5; CDR3 protein: CASSYSIEIVAGENTEAFF; CDR3 DNA: TGTGCCAGCAGTTACTCGATAGAAATCGTTGCAGGGGAGAACACTGAAGCTTTCTTT
J gene: TRBJ1-6; clone size: NA; D gene: NA; V gene: TRBV30; CDR3 protein: CACVLEPGRGYNSLLHF; CDR3 DNA: TGTGCCTGTGTTCTTGAACCGGGACGGGGCTATAATTCACTCCTCCACTTT
J gene: TRBJ2-2; clone size: few; D gene: TRBD1; V gene: TRBV2; CDR3 protein: CASSSTGKFAGELFF; CDR3 DNA: TGTGCCAGCAGTTCGACAGGGAAGTTCGCCGGGGAGCTGTTTTTT
J gene: TRBJ1-1; clone size: NA; D gene: NA; V gene: TRBV6-1; CDR3 protein: CASAAGSSNTEAFF; CDR3 DNA: TGTGCCAGCGCTGCCGGGAGCTCGAACACTGAAGCTTTCTTT
J gene: TRBJ2-1; clone size: NA; D gene: NA; V gene: TRBV15; CDR3 protein: CATSRAGVEQFF; CDR3 DNA: TGTGCCACCAGCAGAGCGGGGGTTGAGCAGTTCTTC
J gene: TRBJ2-3; clone size: NA; D gene: NA; V gene: TRBV5-4; CDR3 protein: CASSFARTDTQYF; CDR3 DNA: TGTGCCAGCAGCTTCGCCCGCACAGATACGCAGTATTTT
J gene: TRBJ1-3; clone size: NA; D gene: NA; V gene: TRBV20-1; CDR3 protein: CSATGGNTIYF; CDR3 DNA: TGCAGTGCTACAGGGGGAAACACCATATATTTT